This T cell receptor (beta chain) was sequenced in a study of tumor-infiltrating lymphocytes in primary liver carcinoma. Total RNA amounting to 500 ng was the source from which TCR beta cDNA was made with a constant-region primer. Each TCR beta library was derived from three nested multiplex PCR rounds that employed slightly modified ARM-PCR. Primers for the first two PCR rounds were TRBV1-TRBV30 forward primers and a C-beta reverse primer (roughly 10 cycles per round). TCRdb analysed the multiplex PCR reads with MiXCR anew, one entry per CDR3 protein. The sample shows approximately 340,000 distinct CDR3 sequences, 65% of them seen only once. Extraction also yielded germline DNA, while blood RNA was obtained from unsorted whole blood. Regarding this clonotype: One junction end does not reproduce the germline sequence, and a read error may be involved.

CDR1 is ENHRY and CDR2 is SYGVKD in the germline V gene. This CDR3 region has 15 residues. Sequencing was done on a sample of peripheral blood. This receptor was identified in a man in his forties with primary liver carcinoma and hepatitis B virus infection. J is TRBJ2-7 and V is TRBV10-3; 7 bases agree with TRBD1. The CDR3 sequence is CDISNIAGGTYEQYF. Written as DNA, the CDR3 is TGTGACATCAGCAATATTGCAGGGGGAACCTACGAGCAGTACTTC.